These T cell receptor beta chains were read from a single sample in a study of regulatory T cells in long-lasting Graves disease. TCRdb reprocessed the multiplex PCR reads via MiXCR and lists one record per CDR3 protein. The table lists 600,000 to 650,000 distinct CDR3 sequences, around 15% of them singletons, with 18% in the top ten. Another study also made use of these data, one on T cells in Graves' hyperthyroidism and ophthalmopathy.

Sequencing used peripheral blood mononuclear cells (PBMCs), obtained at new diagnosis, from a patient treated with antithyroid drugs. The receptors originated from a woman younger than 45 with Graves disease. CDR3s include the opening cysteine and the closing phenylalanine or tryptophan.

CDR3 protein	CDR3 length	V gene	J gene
CSARDSGYGSNQPQHF	16	TRBV20-1	TRBJ1-5
CSARGAPVGAAENIQYF	17	TRBV20-1	TRBJ2-4
CASSVGTEAFF	11	TRBV2	TRBJ1-1
CASSEDGGSTYEQYF	15	TRBV6-1	TRBJ2-7
CVSSPQGDSTEAFF	14	TRBV18	TRBJ1-1
CAISAGQYQPQHF	13	TRBV10-3	TRBJ1-5
CSAVRTEANYGYTF	14	TRBV20-1	TRBJ1-2
CASSRSSGRGEQYF	14	TRBV19	TRBJ2-7
CASSLVGEGTEQFF	14	TRBV28	TRBJ2-1
CASRRRDTSPNTEAFF	16	TRBV6-4	TRBJ1-1
CAWSKGRQGREMYSNQPQHF	20	TRBV30	TRBJ1-5
CASSPDPNYGYTF	13	TRBV7-9	TRBJ1-2
CASSEGPSISPQHF	14	TRBV2	TRBJ1-5
CASSAQSAANYGYTF	15	TRBV6-1	TRBJ1-2
CASSSTTSGGNEQFF	15	TRBV9	NA
CASSLEGTANSPLHF	15	TRBV5-5	TRBJ1-6
CSVQWRNRTSGWGGYTF	17	TRBV29-1	TRBJ1-2
CASVGGRRSGGYTF	14	TRBV12-3/TRBV12-4	TRBJ1-2
CSVGQGAGYEQYF	13	TRBV29-1	TRBJ2-7
CASSLEGAWPNTEAFF	16	TRBV5-1	TRBJ1-1
CSAQTGNTEAFF	12	TRBV20-1	TRBJ1-1
CASWRGQMNTEAFF	14	TRBV6-1	TRBJ1-1
CASSLQGGMVTDTQYF	16	TRBV2	TRBJ2-3
CASSQGMGQGLHEQYF	16	TRBV3-1	TRBJ2-7
CASSFAAVVGRAREQFF	17	TRBV28	TRBJ2-1
CASSLIWGDYGYTF	14	TRBV27	TRBJ1-2
CASSSGLQNEQYF	13	TRBV6-2/TRBV6-3	TRBJ2-7
CASSSGQGNSPLHF	14	TRBV7-2	TRBJ1-6
CASSPGLNNEKLFF	14	TRBV12-3/TRBV12-4	TRBJ1-4
CASSYIAGGYEQYF	14	TRBV6-5	TRBJ2-7
CASRQGYQETQYF	13	TRBV28	TRBJ2-5
CASAGHEQYF	10	TRBV2	TRBJ2-7
CASRLRDTANYGYTF	15	TRBV5-1	TRBJ1-2
CASSYGLAENNEQFF	15	TRBV6-2/TRBV6-3	TRBJ2-1
CAWSQMRTGNQPQHF	15	TRBV30	TRBJ1-5
CASSFATHTGELFF	14	TRBV5-1	TRBJ2-2
CAIGDTSYEQHF	12	TRBV10-3	TRBJ2-7
CASSFLVAGQGNRNEQFF	18	TRBV28	TRBJ2-1
CASSLGTGMTGELFF	15	TRBV12-3/TRBV12-4	TRBJ2-2
CASSADNNEQFF	12	TRBV2	TRBJ2-1
CASSVVGEGRNEQFF	15	TRBV5-1	TRBJ2-1
CASSLGGEAPSETQYF	16	TRBV28	NA
CASSTFRGGVAEAFF	15	TRBV28	TRBJ1-1